The 25 T cell receptor beta chains below were found in one sample sequenced in a study of blood T cell repertoires in COVID-19. Some clones are missing from TCRdb's copy, which holds only in-frame ones; the method was immunoSEQ multiplex PCR. The top ten hold 4.5% to 7% of the sample, which has 200,000 or so clones, around 80% seen once. Sequenced input: peripheral blood. Receptors were obtained from a woman aged 70-85 years with acute or convalescent COVID-19.

The chain couples TRBV6-5 to TRBJ1-2, with TRBD1 as a possible D gene (5 bases). V lost 0 bases, J lost 7 bases, and 15 bases lay in between. CDR3 length equals 15 residues. CDR1 is MNHEY and CDR2 is SVGAGI in the germline V gene. The CDR3: CASSYSGGVLGGYTF. The CDR3 DNA follows: TGTGCCAGCAGTTACTCGGGGGGGGTCCTCGGTGGCTACACCTTC.

The table lists this clone with a few counts. As DNA, the CDR3 is TGTGCCAGCAGGACAGGGTCGAGCGAGCAGTACTTC. As protein: CASRTGSSEQYF. The chain has TRBV2 and TRBJ2-7; 7 nucleotides line up with TRBD1. The CDR3 has 12 residues. CDR1 and CDR2 (germline): SNHLY, FYNNEI. Unmatched junction bases numbered 5, after V lost 6 bases and J lost 6 bases.

This chain links TRBV7-9 with TRBJ2-1, with D tentatively TRBD1 (5 bases). From germline, CDR1 is SEHNR and CDR2 FQNEAQ (reference sequence). V lost 2 bases to trimming and J lost 3 bases, with 14 bases between them. This CDR3 contains 16 residues. This CDR3 reads CASSLFSGLGYNEQFF. The CDR3 DNA reads TGTGCCAGCAGCTTATTTTCAGGGTTAGGCTACAATGAGCAGTTCTTC.

The chain carries TRBV25-1 and TRBJ1-6, with 8 nucleotides matching TRBD1. V lost 8 bases to trimming and J lost 2 bases; unmatched junction nucleotides: 2. The germline V gene encodes CDR1 MGHDK and CDR2 SYGVNS. The CDR3 contains 14 residues. The CDR3 DNA follows: TGTGCCAGCTTACAGGGGGCCTATAATTCACCCCTCCACTTT. Encoded protein: CASLQGAYNSPLHF.

V gene TRBV6-5 combines with J gene TRBJ2-7; 8 nucleotides align to TRBD2. Germline V CDR1 and CDR2: MNHEY, SVGAGI. V dropped 0 bases and J dropped 4; count of bases not matched to a gene: 5. The CDR3 length is 15 residues. The CDR3 sequence is CASSYSPAGVYEQYF. CDR3 sequence (DNA): TGTGCCAGCAGTTACTCTCCAGCGGGAGTATACGAGCAGTACTTC.

This chain uses TRBV7-8 with TRBJ1-1; D is uncertain. V gave up 1 base and J gave up 3 bases, with 12 bases separating them. This CDR3 region has 15 residues. Per germline, CDR1 SGHVS and CDR2 FQNEAQ. CDR3 nucleotides: TGTGCCAGCAGCTTAGAGCCGCTCGGGGACACTGAAGCTTTCTTT. As protein: CASSLEPLGDTEAFF.

This chain joins TRBV2 and TRBJ1-6, with D tentatively TRBD1 (5 bases). V was cut by 6 bases and J by 7 bases, with 13 bases left in between. In germline, CDR1 is SNHLY, CDR2 FYNNEI. This CDR3 has 14 residues. Here the CDR3 reads CASSPAGGNSPLHF. The CDR3 nucleotides are TGTGCCAGCAGCCCCGCGGGGGGGAATTCACCCCTCCACTTT.

The chain couples TRBV28 to TRBJ2-3, with a tentative D call TRBD1 (6 bases). The germline V gene has CDR1 MDHEN and CDR2 SYDVKM. The CDR3 is 15 amino acids. V dropped 4 bases and J dropped 0 bases, with 11 bases sitting between them. The CDR3 is CASSSQGPSTDTQYF. The CDR3, as DNA: TGTGCCAGCAGTTCCCAGGGGCCGAGCACAGATACGCAGTATTTT.

V and J are TRBV28 and TRBJ2-2, with 10 nucleotides matching TRBD2. V shed 6 bases and J 4 bases; nucleotides not matched to a gene: 8. Germline assignment: CDR1 MDHEN and CDR2 SYDVKM. The CDR3 contains 16 residues. The CDR3 region is CASSPSTSGSTGELFF. The CDR3 coding sequence is TGTGCCAGCAGCCCTTCGACTAGCGGGTCCACCGGGGAGCTGTTTTTT.

The chain is built from TRBV28 and TRBJ1-5, with TRBD1 identical over 8 bases. J was trimmed by 2 bases and V by 6 bases; bases with no gene match: 0. This CDR3 spans 13 amino acids. Germline V gene lookup returns CDR1 MDHEN and CDR2 SYDVKM. CDR3 nucleotide sequence: TGTGCCAGCAGGACAGGGGGCAATCAGCCCCAGCATTTT. Protein sequence: CASRTGGNQPQHF. The complete variable domain, with remaining parts taken from reference TRBV28 and TRBJ1-5, reads DVKVTQSSRYLVKRTGEKVFLECVQDMDHENMFWYRQDPGLGLRLIYFSYDVKMKEKGDIPEGYSVSREKKERFSLILESASTNQTSMYLCASRTGGNQPQHFGDGTRLSIL.

V usage is TRBV5-6 and J usage is TRBJ2-3; 14 bases agree with TRBD2. In germline, CDR1 is SGHDT, CDR2 YYEEEE. The CDR3 covers 17 residues. Trimming took 5 bases from V and 5 from J; bases not matched to a gene: 10. The CDR3 nucleotides read TGTGCCAGCAGGGCATCGGGACTAGCGGGAGTCAGAGATACGCAGTATTTT. Protein: CASRASGLAGVRDTQYF.

The chain employs TRBV5-1 and TRBJ2-3; 7 nucleotides align to TRBD1. The germline CDR1 and CDR2 sequences are SGHRS and YFSETQ. V was clipped by 2 bases and J by 2 bases; unmatched bases: 5. This CDR3 has 15 amino acids. The DNA for the CDR3 is TGCGCCAGCAGCTTCGAGGGGGCTGACACAGATACGCAGTATTTT. Translated: CASSFEGADTDTQYF.

V usage is TRBV4-2 and J usage is TRBJ1-5; the D gene is possibly TRBD1 (5 bases). The length of the CDR3 is 15 residues. The V and J ends lost 2 bases and 0 bases respectively, with 8 bases between them. CDR1 is LGHNA, CDR2 YNFKEQ, per germline. This CDR3 reads CASSQTDSSNQPQHF. CDR3 coding DNA: TGTGCCAGCAGCCAAACCGACAGTAGCAATCAGCCCCAGCATTTT.

The chain combines TRBV15 with TRBJ1-1, with D perhaps matching TRBD1 (6 bases). The V end was cut by 4 bases, the J end by 10 bases, with 19 bases between. Germline loops: CDR1 LNHNV, CDR2 YYDKDF (reference sequence). The CDR3 is 14 residues long. The DNA for the CDR3 is TGTGCCACCAGCATCGGGGACAAGGTTTCGGGAGCTTTCTTT. Translated, it gives CATSIGDKVSGAFF.

V is TRBV30 and J is TRBJ1-2; 10 positions agree with TRBD1. V was pared by 5 bases and J by 8 bases, with 8 bases of the junction left unmatched. The CDR3 totals 13 residues. Germline V gives CDR1 GTSNPN, CDR2 SVGIG (reference sequence). CDR3 residues: CAWVTGTGVGYTF. CDR3 in DNA: TGTGCCTGGGTAACCGGGACAGGGGTCGGCTACACCTTC.

The DNA for the CDR3 is TGCGCCAGCAGCCCCGGGACAGGGGGTTCACCCCTCCACTTT. Protein: CASSPGTGGSPLHF. V usage is TRBV5-1 and J usage is TRBJ1-6; 11 nucleotides match TRBD1. Germline assignment: CDR1 SGHRS and CDR2 YFSETQ. Unmatched junction bases numbered 3, after V lost 4 bases and J lost 9 bases. The CDR3 sequence is 14 residues long.

The chain joins TRBV11-1 to TRBJ2-1; 13 bases are shared with TRBD2. The CDR3 consists of 16 residues. Germline V gives CDR1 SGHAT, CDR2 FQDESV (reference sequence). The trim removed 2 bases at V and 7 bases at J, leaving 5 bases unmatched. CDR3 nucleotide sequence: TGTGCCAGCAGCTTAACTAGCGGGAGGGCTGAAAATGAGCAGTTCTTC. Residues: CASSLTSGRAENEQFF.

The CDR3 reads CASSDSLTGLNIQYF. The CDR3 bases are TGTGCCAGCAGTGATTCACTGACAGGGTTGAACATTCAGTACTTC. The J gene is TRBJ2-4, the V gene TRBV25-1; 7 bases map to TRBD1. Germline V gene data show CDR1 as MGHDK and CDR2 as SYGVNS. The CDR3 loop spans 15 amino acids. After removal of 3 bases from V and 7 bases from J, the junction contained 9 bases not matched to a gene.

This clone appeared a single time. The V and J genes are TRBV18 and TRBJ2-1, with 9 bases aligning to TRBD2. Germline trimming cut 1 base from V and 4 bases from J; bases unmatched to any gene: 5. The CDR3 loop spans 16 amino acids. The V gene's germline CDR1 is KGHSH and CDR2 LQKENI. This CDR3 is CASSPQGTSYYNEQFF. In DNA, the CDR3 is TGTGCCAGCTCACCACAGGGGACTAGCTATTACAATGAGCAGTTCTTC.

The chain is built from TRBV6-5 and TRBJ1-1; no definite D call. Trimming removed 5 bases from V and 1 base from J, with 8 bases in between. Germline values: CDR1 MNHEY, CDR2 SVGAGI. The CDR3 totals 13 residues. In DNA, the CDR3 is TGTGCCAGCAGTATGGCCCAGAACACTGAAGCTTTCTTT. Translated, it gives CASSMAQNTEAFF.

The rearrangement links TRBV3-1 (or the pseudogene TRBV3-2) to TRBJ2-7; D ambiguous. CDR1 and CDR2 from the germline V gene are LGHDT and YNNKEL (reference sequence). V lost 5 bases to trimming and J lost 3 bases, with 17 bases between them. This CDR3 spans 15 amino acids. The CDR3 is CASSILGGALYEQYF. CDR3 DNA: TGTGCCAGCAGCATCCTTGGCGGAGCGCTCTACGAGCAGTACTTC.

The chain couples TRBV28 to TRBJ1-2; 9 nucleotides match TRBD1. From germline, CDR1 is MDHEN and CDR2 SYDVKM. This CDR3 comprises 16 residues. V shed 1 base and J 4 bases; nucleotides not matched to a gene: 7. The CDR3 region is CASSLFGGTGPYGYTF. The DNA for the CDR3 is TGTGCCAGCAGTTTATTCGGCGGGACAGGGCCCTATGGCTACACCTTC.

The chain recombines TRBV2 with TRBJ2-1; 10 bases align to TRBD1. The CDR3 extends over 15 amino acids. Germline lookup yields CDR1 SNHLY and CDR2 FYNNEI. V trimming: 6 bases; J trimming: 2 bases; junction bases outside the gene matches: 4. This CDR3 is CASRLGTGAYNEQFF. The CDR3 region has the DNA TGTGCCAGCAGACTCGGGACAGGGGCCTACAATGAGCAGTTCTTC.

The V call is TRBV7-2, the J call TRBJ1-4; no definite D call. V was pared by 2 bases and J by 3 bases, with 10 bases between. This CDR3 region has 15 residues. Per the germline V gene, CDR1 is SGHTA and CDR2 is FQGNSA. CDR3 sequence reads: CASSLSGSANEKLFF. CDR3 nucleotides: TGTGCCAGCAGCTTATCGGGGAGTGCTAATGAAAAACTGTTTTTT.

In this sample, this clone turned up once. The chain joins TRBV4-2 to TRBJ2-3; 10 nucleotides agree with TRBD2. The CDR3 loop spans 17 amino acids. With 0 bases clipped from V and 3 bases from J, the junction kept 6 bases outside the gene matches. Germline V gives CDR1 LGHNA, CDR2 YNFKEQ. The CDR3 region has the DNA TGTGCCAGCAGCCAAGACTCAGAACTAGCGGGGACAGATACGCAGTATTTT. Translation gives CASSQDSELAGTDTQYF.